The clone carrying this TCR beta chain turned up a few times. This record belongs to a study of regulatory T cells in long-lasting Graves disease. The CDR3 loop spans 15 amino acids. Trimming cost V 5 bases and J 2 bases, with 14 bases left between them. The germline CDR1 and CDR2 sequences are KGHSH and LQKENI. iRepertoire HTBI primers and Arm-PCR of CDR3 regions built TCR beta libraries. TCRdb analysed the multiplex PCR reads with MiXCR anew, one entry per CDR3 protein. Of about 620,000 distinct CDR3 sequences in the sample, roughly 15% were seen once. The time point denotes: newly diagnosed GD, antithyroid drugs for less than 3 months. PBMC RNA served as the TCR library source. A further study also used this sample, focusing on T cells in Graves' hyperthyroidism and ophthalmopathy. That work contributes: Not enrolled were patients with uncontrolled infection, other autoimmune disease, pregnancy or lactation.

The sequenced sample was peripheral blood mononuclear cells (PBMCs), obtained at new diagnosis, from a patient treated with antithyroid drugs. The sequence derives from a woman aged 25 to 45 with Graves disease. The chain links TRBV18 to TRBJ2-3, with a weak D call TRBD1 (6 bases). CDR3 sequence: CASSALQGSTDTQYF. The CDR3 nucleotides are TGTGCCAGCTCAGCCTTACAGGGTTCCACAGATACGCAGTATTTT.